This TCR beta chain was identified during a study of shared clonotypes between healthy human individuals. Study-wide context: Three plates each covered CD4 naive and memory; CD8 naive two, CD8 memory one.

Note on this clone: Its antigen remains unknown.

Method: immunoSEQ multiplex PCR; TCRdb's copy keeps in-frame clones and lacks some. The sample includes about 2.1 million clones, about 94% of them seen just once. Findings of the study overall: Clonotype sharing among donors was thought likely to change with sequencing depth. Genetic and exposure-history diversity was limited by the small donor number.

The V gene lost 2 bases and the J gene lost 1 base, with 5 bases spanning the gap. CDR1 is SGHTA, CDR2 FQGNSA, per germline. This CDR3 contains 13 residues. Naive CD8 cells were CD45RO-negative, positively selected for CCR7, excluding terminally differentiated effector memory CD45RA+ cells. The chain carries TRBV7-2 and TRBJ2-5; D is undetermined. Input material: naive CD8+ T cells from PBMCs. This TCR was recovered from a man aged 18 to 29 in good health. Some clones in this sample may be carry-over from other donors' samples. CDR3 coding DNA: TGTGCCAGCAGCTTACGCGGCCAAGAGACCCAGTACTTC. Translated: CASSLRGQETQYF.